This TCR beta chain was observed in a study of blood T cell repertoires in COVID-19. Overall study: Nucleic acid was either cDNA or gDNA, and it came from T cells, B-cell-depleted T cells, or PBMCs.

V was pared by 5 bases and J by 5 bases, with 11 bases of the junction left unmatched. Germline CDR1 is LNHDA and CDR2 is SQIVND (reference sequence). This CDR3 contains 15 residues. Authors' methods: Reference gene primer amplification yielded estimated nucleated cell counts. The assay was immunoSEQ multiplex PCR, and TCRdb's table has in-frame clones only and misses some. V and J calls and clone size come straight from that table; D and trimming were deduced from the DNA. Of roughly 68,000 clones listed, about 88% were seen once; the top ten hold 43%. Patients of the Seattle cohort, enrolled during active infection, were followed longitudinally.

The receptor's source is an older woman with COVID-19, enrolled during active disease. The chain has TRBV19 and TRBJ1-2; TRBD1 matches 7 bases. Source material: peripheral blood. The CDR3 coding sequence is TGTGCCAGTAGTCAGTCCTTACAGGGGAGGTATGGCTACACCTTC. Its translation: CASSQSLQGRYGYTF.